The rows below give T cell receptor beta chains drawn from one sample of a study of T cell responses to AZD1222 COVID-19 vaccine. Data came from immunoSEQ multiplex PCR; TCRdb stores just in-frame clones and leaves some out. The sample yields some 99,000 clones, about nine tenths seen once. The sample consisted of peripheral blood, taken on day 0 of AZD1222 vaccination. The source is an adult in good health. The CDR3 runs from the conserved cysteine through the conserved F or W. Fields, in order: J gene, clone size, D gene, V gene, CDR3 DNA, CDR3 protein. A D gene is named only where the DNA matches it firmly. Where a row states a size, it is once, few, many or the class of an expanded clone; other rows omit it.

>TRBJ2-3|-|TRBD2|TRBV27
TGTGCCAGCACTCTGGTGGGGGGGGTCCCTTCAACAGATACGCAGTATTTT
CASTLVGGVPSTDTQYF
>TRBJ1-5|-|-|TRBV7-2
TGTGCCAGCAGTGGGCTTCTAAATCAGCCCCAGCATTTT
CASSGLLNQPQHF
>TRBJ1-6|-|-|TRBV3-1/TRBV3-2
TGTGCCAGCAGCCCGTTGCCAGGTCCCCATAATTCACCCCTCCACTTT
CASSPLPGPHNSPLHF
>TRBJ1-2|-|-|TRBV5-6
TGTGCCAGCAGCTGGCTGGGCGGGTCAGGCTACACCTTC
CASSWLGGSGYTF
>TRBJ2-4|-|TRBD2|TRBV4-2
TGTGCCAGCGGCCTCGGATTAGCGGGAGCAAACATTCAGTACTTC
CASGLGLAGANIQYF
>TRBJ1-2|-|-|TRBV30
TGTGCCTGGAGTGCAGGGAATAACTATGGCTACACCTTC
CAWSAGNNYGYTF
>TRBJ2-3|-|TRBD1|TRBV18
TGTGCCAGCTCAAGGACAGGAGACACAGATACGCAGTATTTT
CASSRTGDTDTQYF
>TRBJ1-6|once|TRBD1|TRBV9
TGTGCCAGCAGCCCCCAGGACAGGAGCTCCTATAATTCACCCCTCCACTTT
CASSPQDRSSYNSPLHF
>TRBJ1-4|-|-|TRBV27
TGTGCCAGCAGCCGATCGGATGGGGAGGGGCCGGGCCTTAACTGGGGTGAAAAACTGTTTTTT
CASSRSDGEGPGLNWGEKLFF
>TRBJ1-3|-|TRBD1|TRBV9
TGTGCCAGCAGCTCGGGACAGGGGGCGGCCGGAAACACCATATATTTT
CASSSGQGAAGNTIYF
>TRBJ1-2|-|TRBD1|TRBV6-5
TGTGCCAGCAGTTCACGGACAGGAGACTATGGCTACACCTTC
CASSSRTGDYGYTF